This record looks at one T cell receptor beta chain sequence and its context. The data originate from a study of shared clonotypes between healthy human individuals. Method: immunoSEQ multiplex PCR; TCRdb's copy keeps in-frame clones and lacks some. The profile shows over a million clones, around 78% of them singletons. Germline V gene data show CDR1 as MNHEY and CDR2 as SVGAGI. With 5 bases removed from V and 1 base from J, the gap between germline ends came to 11 bases. CDR3 length equals 14 residues. The chain uses TRBV6-5 and TRBJ1-1; D not resolved. The receptor was derived from a man aged 18-30 years in good health. Some clones in this sample may be carry-over from other donors' samples. The source material was memory CD4+ T cells from PBMCs. Subset indicated: CD45RA-negative fraction. CDR3 sequence: CASSQPRGNTEAFF. CDR3 nucleotides: TGTGCCAGCAGTCAGCCGCGGGGGAACACTGAAGCTTTCTTT.